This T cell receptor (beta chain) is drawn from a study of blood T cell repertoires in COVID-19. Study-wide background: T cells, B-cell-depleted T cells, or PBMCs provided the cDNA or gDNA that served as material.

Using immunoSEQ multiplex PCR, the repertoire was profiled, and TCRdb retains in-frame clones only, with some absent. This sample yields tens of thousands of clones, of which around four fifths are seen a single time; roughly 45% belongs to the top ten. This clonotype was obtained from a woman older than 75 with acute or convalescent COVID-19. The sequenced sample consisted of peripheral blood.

The CDR3 DNA is TGTGCCAGCAGCTTAGATGGACTAGCGGGGGGGTACAATGAGCAGTTCTTC. This encodes CASSLDGLAGGYNEQFF. The chain has TRBV11-3 and TRBJ2-1; 15 positions match TRBD2. With V trimmed by 0 bases and J by 4 bases, 1 base remained unmatched. CDR3 length equals 17 residues. CDR1 and CDR2 (germline): SGHNT, YENEEA.